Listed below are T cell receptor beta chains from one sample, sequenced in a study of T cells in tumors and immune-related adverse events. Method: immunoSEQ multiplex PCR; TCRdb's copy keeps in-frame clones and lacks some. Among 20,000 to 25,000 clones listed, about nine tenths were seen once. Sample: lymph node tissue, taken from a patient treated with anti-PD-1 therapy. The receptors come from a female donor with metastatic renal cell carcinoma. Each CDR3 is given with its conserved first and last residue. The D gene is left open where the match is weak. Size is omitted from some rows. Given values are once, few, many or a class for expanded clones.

CDR3nt: TGTGCCAGCAGCATGGGACAGGGCTATGGCTACACCTTC; CDR3aa: CASSMGQGYGYTF; len: 13; v_gene: TRBV7-8; abundance: -; j_gene: TRBJ1-2; d_gene: TRBD1
CDR3nt: TGCGCCAGCAGCCAAGTACTAGTCACAGATACGCAGTATTTT; CDR3aa: CASSQVLVTDTQYF; len: 14; v_gene: TRBV4-1; abundance: -; j_gene: TRBJ2-3; d_gene: -
CDR3nt: TGCGCCAGCAGCTTGGCGGAAGCGGGATCTGGCGAGCAGTACTTC; CDR3aa: CASSLAEAGSGEQYF; len: 15; v_gene: TRBV5-1; abundance: -; j_gene: TRBJ2-7; d_gene: TRBD2
CDR3nt: TGTGCCAGCAGTAGACAAGGTTCACCCCTCCACTTT; CDR3aa: CASSRQGSPLHF; len: 12; v_gene: TRBV6-5; abundance: -; j_gene: TRBJ1-6; d_gene: -
CDR3nt: TGTGCCAGCAGCTTAAGACTAGCGGGGCCGAACACCGGGGAGCTGTTTTTT; CDR3aa: CASSLRLAGPNTGELFF; len: 17; v_gene: TRBV7-8; abundance: -; j_gene: TRBJ2-2; d_gene: TRBD2
CDR3nt: TGTGCCAGCAGCCGATTGGACAGGAACTATGGCTACACCTTC; CDR3aa: CASSRLDRNYGYTF; len: 14; v_gene: TRBV14; abundance: -; j_gene: TRBJ1-2; d_gene: TRBD1
CDR3nt: TGTGCTAGTGGTTTGGACAGGCTGCATAACTTC; CDR3aa: CASGLDRLHNF; len: 11; v_gene: TRBV12-5; abundance: -; j_gene: TRBJ2-7; d_gene: -
CDR3nt: TGCGCCAGCAGCTCTCAGGGACAGACAAACACTGAAGCTTTCTTT; CDR3aa: CASSSQGQTNTEAFF; len: 15; v_gene: TRBV5-1; abundance: -; j_gene: TRBJ1-1; d_gene: TRBD1
CDR3nt: TGTGCCAGCAGCCGAGGAGGGACCTATGGCTACACCTTC; CDR3aa: CASSRGGTYGYTF; len: 13; v_gene: TRBV16; abundance: -; j_gene: TRBJ1-2; d_gene: -
CDR3nt: TGTGCCAGCAGCTTTGGGACTAGCGGGATTTCGTACGAGCAGTACTTC; CDR3aa: CASSFGTSGISYEQYF; len: 16; v_gene: TRBV5-6; abundance: -; j_gene: TRBJ2-7; d_gene: TRBD2
CDR3nt: TGTGCCAGCTCACCATATTCGCAGGGACAAGAGACCCAGTACTTC; CDR3aa: CASSPYSQGQETQYF; len: 15; v_gene: TRBV18; abundance: -; j_gene: TRBJ2-5; d_gene: -
CDR3nt: TGTGCCAGCAGTGTACTCAGAGGTGGTGAGCAGTTCTTC; CDR3aa: CASSVLRGGEQFF; len: 13; v_gene: TRBV6-5; abundance: once; j_gene: TRBJ2-1; d_gene: -
CDR3nt: TGTGCCGGGCGGGAGGAAAAAAACAATGAGCAGTTCTTC; CDR3aa: CAGREEKNNEQFF; len: 13; v_gene: TRBV6-5; abundance: -; j_gene: TRBJ2-1; d_gene: TRBD2
CDR3nt: TGTGCCAGCAGCTCCCTCCCCGGGACTAGCGGGGGGGCCTTGGGCACAGATACGCAGTATTTT; CDR3aa: CASSSLPGTSGGALGTDTQYF; len: 21; v_gene: TRBV9; abundance: -; j_gene: TRBJ2-3; d_gene: TRBD2
CDR3nt: TGTGCCAGCAAAGAGCTAGCGGTTACTAGCACAGATACGCAGTATTTT; CDR3aa: CASKELAVTSTDTQYF; len: 16; v_gene: TRBV2; abundance: once; j_gene: TRBJ2-3; d_gene: TRBD2
CDR3nt: TGCGCCAGCCAGGGGGCTGGCGGGGCCAACGTCCTGACTTTC; CDR3aa: CASQGAGGANVLTF; len: 14; v_gene: TRBV5-1; abundance: -; j_gene: TRBJ2-6; d_gene: TRBD1
CDR3nt: TGTGCCAGCAGTTCAGGTCTCGGGAATGGCTACACCTTC; CDR3aa: CASSSGLGNGYTF; len: 13; v_gene: TRBV28; abundance: -; j_gene: TRBJ1-2; d_gene: -
CDR3nt: TGTGCCAGCAGTTACTCGGACAGGGGAGGGACCCAGTACTTC; CDR3aa: CASSYSDRGGTQYF; len: 14; v_gene: TRBV6-5; abundance: -; j_gene: TRBJ2-5; d_gene: TRBD1
CDR3nt: TGTGCCAGCAGCTTAGCGCAGACGTCAGGCACTGAAGCTTTCTTT; CDR3aa: CASSLAQTSGTEAFF; len: 15; v_gene: TRBV7-8; abundance: -; j_gene: TRBJ1-1; d_gene: -
CDR3nt: TGTGCCAGCAGCGCCCACGCGGACAGGGAGCGGGAGACCCAGTACTTC; CDR3aa: CASSAHADRERETQYF; len: 16; v_gene: TRBV21-1; abundance: -; j_gene: TRBJ2-5; d_gene: -
CDR3nt: TGTGCCAGCAGACTTCTCGACATGGCAGATACGCAGTATTTT; CDR3aa: CASRLLDMADTQYF; len: 14; v_gene: TRBV2; abundance: -; j_gene: TRBJ2-3; d_gene: -
CDR3nt: TGTGCCAGCTCACCACCGGGGATTACCTACGAGCAGTACTTC; CDR3aa: CASSPPGITYEQYF; len: 14; v_gene: TRBV18; abundance: -; j_gene: TRBJ2-7; d_gene: -
CDR3nt: TGCGCCAGCAGCTTGGGGGGAGACACTGAAGCTTTCTTT; CDR3aa: CASSLGGDTEAFF; len: 13; v_gene: TRBV5-1; abundance: -; j_gene: TRBJ1-1; d_gene: -
CDR3nt: TGTGCCAGCAGCTGGGGACAGAGGTCCGGCTACACCTTC; CDR3aa: CASSWGQRSGYTF; len: 13; v_gene: TRBV7-2; abundance: -; j_gene: TRBJ1-2; d_gene: TRBD1
CDR3nt: TGTGCCAGCAGCTTAGATCAGATGGCAATGGACAGGTGGAACACCGGGGAGCTGTTTTTT; CDR3aa: CASSLDQMAMDRWNTGELFF; len: 20; v_gene: TRBV11-3; abundance: -; j_gene: TRBJ2-2; d_gene: TRBD1
CDR3nt: TGTGCCAGCAGCTTAGCAGGGTTCGGGGAGCTGTTTTTT; CDR3aa: CASSLAGFGELFF; len: 13; v_gene: TRBV7-6; abundance: -; j_gene: TRBJ2-2; d_gene: -
CDR3nt: TGTGCCAGCAGTGCGAGGCCTCATAGCAATCAGCCCCAGCATTTT; CDR3aa: CASSARPHSNQPQHF; len: 15; v_gene: TRBV2; abundance: -; j_gene: TRBJ1-5; d_gene: -
CDR3nt: TGTGCCAGCATAACGCTTCAGGGCACCGGGGAGCTGTTTTTT; CDR3aa: CASITLQGTGELFF; len: 14; v_gene: TRBV2; abundance: -; j_gene: TRBJ2-2; d_gene: -
CDR3nt: TGTGCCAGCAGCTTGGTGGGGCGGGGTGCGTACGAGCAGTACTTC; CDR3aa: CASSLVGRGAYEQYF; len: 15; v_gene: TRBV5-4; abundance: -; j_gene: TRBJ2-7; d_gene: -
CDR3nt: TGTGCCAGCAGTGGTAGCGGGCGGCACACAGATACGCAGTATTTT; CDR3aa: CASSGSGRHTDTQYF; len: 15; v_gene: TRBV2; abundance: -; j_gene: TRBJ2-3; d_gene: TRBD2
CDR3nt: TGTGCCAGTAGTATAGTCAACAGAGAGGAGGTCTATGGCTACACCTTC; CDR3aa: CASSIVNREEVYGYTF; len: 16; v_gene: TRBV19; abundance: -; j_gene: TRBJ1-2; d_gene: -
CDR3nt: TGTGCCAGCAGCTCGATCTCTGATCAGCCCCAGCATTTT; CDR3aa: CASSSISDQPQHF; len: 13; v_gene: TRBV7-9; abundance: -; j_gene: TRBJ1-5; d_gene: -
CDR3nt: TGTGCCAGCAGTGAAGCGCGGCTAGCGGTTACCTACGAGCAGTACTTC; CDR3aa: CASSEARLAVTYEQYF; len: 16; v_gene: TRBV6-1; abundance: -; j_gene: TRBJ2-7; d_gene: TRBD2
CDR3nt: TGCGCCAGCACCGAGTCCCCTAGCGGGGGTTCTTACGAGCAGTACTTC; CDR3aa: CASTESPSGGSYEQYF; len: 16; v_gene: TRBV10-2; abundance: -; j_gene: TRBJ2-7; d_gene: TRBD2
CDR3nt: TGTGCCAGCAGTCGGACTAGCTGGGGATTGGAGACCCAGTACTTC; CDR3aa: CASSRTSWGLETQYF; len: 15; v_gene: TRBV28; abundance: -; j_gene: TRBJ2-5; d_gene: TRBD2
CDR3nt: TGTGCCAGCAGCAGAGAACTAGCGGGGGGCCCAGATACGCAGTATTTT; CDR3aa: CASSRELAGGPDTQYF; len: 16; v_gene: TRBV9; abundance: -; j_gene: TRBJ2-3; d_gene: TRBD2
CDR3nt: TGCGCCAGCAGCTTGGAGGGACAGGCCCAAGAGACCCAGTACTTC; CDR3aa: CASSLEGQAQETQYF; len: 15; v_gene: TRBV5-1; abundance: once; j_gene: TRBJ2-5; d_gene: TRBD1
CDR3nt: TGTGCCAGCAGTTCCCGGGGGTTGAGGCAGCCCCAGCATTTT; CDR3aa: CASSSRGLRQPQHF; len: 14; v_gene: TRBV28; abundance: -; j_gene: TRBJ1-5; d_gene: -
CDR3nt: TGTGCCAGCAGCCTCAAGGTGCCCGGGGAGCTGTTTTTT; CDR3aa: CASSLKVPGELFF; len: 13; v_gene: TRBV11-2; abundance: -; j_gene: TRBJ2-2; d_gene: -
CDR3nt: TGCGCCAGCAGCCCTGGCCTCGGGGGGGCCTCCTACAATGAGCAGTTCTTC; CDR3aa: CASSPGLGGASYNEQFF; len: 17; v_gene: TRBV5-1; abundance: -; j_gene: TRBJ2-1; d_gene: TRBD2
CDR3nt: TGTGCCAGCAGCGTAGCTAGCGGACGCTCCTACAATGAGCAGTTCTTC; CDR3aa: CASSVASGRSYNEQFF; len: 16; v_gene: TRBV9; abundance: -; j_gene: TRBJ2-1; d_gene: TRBD2
CDR3nt: TGTGCCAGCAGCTTGTTCCTAAACGCCCGGGGGAGGCACACTGAAGCTTTCTTT; CDR3aa: CASSLFLNARGRHTEAFF; len: 18; v_gene: TRBV11-2; abundance: -; j_gene: TRBJ1-1; d_gene: -
CDR3nt: TGTGCCATCAGTGAGAATAGCGGAAGCACAGATACGCAGTATTTT; CDR3aa: CAISENSGSTDTQYF; len: 15; v_gene: TRBV10-3; abundance: -; j_gene: TRBJ2-3; d_gene: -
CDR3nt: TGTGCCAGCAGCCATCCTAGCGTGGGCACAGATACGCAGTATTTT; CDR3aa: CASSHPSVGTDTQYF; len: 15; v_gene: TRBV7-9; abundance: -; j_gene: TRBJ2-3; d_gene: -
CDR3nt: TGTGCCAGCAGCCGCCCCGCCCGTAACACTGAAGCTTTCTTT; CDR3aa: CASSRPARNTEAFF; len: 14; v_gene: TRBV28; abundance: -; j_gene: TRBJ1-1; d_gene: -
CDR3nt: TGTGCCAGCAGCGGTAGCGGGAACGGAGGCCATGAGCAGTTCTTC; CDR3aa: CASSGSGNGGHEQFF; len: 15; v_gene: TRBV13; abundance: -; j_gene: TRBJ2-1; d_gene: TRBD2
CDR3nt: TGTGCCAGCAGTAACAGGGTACCCTTGAACACTGAAGCTTTCTTT; CDR3aa: CASSNRVPLNTEAFF; len: 15; v_gene: TRBV6-5; abundance: -; j_gene: TRBJ1-1; d_gene: -
CDR3nt: TGTGCCAGCAGCTCTCGCGGGGAAAGCTCTGGAAACACCATATATTTT; CDR3aa: CASSSRGESSGNTIYF; len: 16; v_gene: TRBV9; abundance: -; j_gene: TRBJ1-3; d_gene: -
CDR3nt: TGTGCCAGCAGACAGGGGGCTGGCATTCAGTACTTC; CDR3aa: CASRQGAGIQYF; len: 12; v_gene: TRBV6-5; abundance: once; j_gene: TRBJ2-4; d_gene: TRBD1
CDR3nt: TGCGCCAGCAGCCCGGGATCACTAGCGGGATTTAAAGAGACCCAGTACTTC; CDR3aa: CASSPGSLAGFKETQYF; len: 17; v_gene: TRBV5-1; abundance: -; j_gene: TRBJ2-5; d_gene: TRBD2
CDR3nt: TGTGCCAGCGAGCCGGGACAGGGAAACGAGCAGTACTTC; CDR3aa: CASEPGQGNEQYF; len: 13; v_gene: TRBV28; abundance: -; j_gene: TRBJ2-7; d_gene: TRBD1
CDR3nt: TGCGCCAGCAGCCATATCATCTGGGCGCCCACGGGGTATGGCTACACCTTC; CDR3aa: CASSHIIWAPTGYGYTF; len: 17; v_gene: TRBV4-1; abundance: -; j_gene: TRBJ1-2; d_gene: -